These 25 T cell receptor beta chains came from one sample sequenced in a study of cytomegalovirus exposure and HLA in healthy donors. Primers: 60 Vbeta forward and 13 Jbeta reverse. Sequenced by immunoSEQ multiplex PCR; TCRdb stores in-frame clones only, minus some. The sample has 85,000 to 90,000 clones; under 80% are singletons. Material for sequencing was PBMCs. All receptors come from a man under 40 in good health and CMV-seropositive.

This clone was recorded a few times. CDR3 DNA: TGTGCCAGCAGCCAAGAAGGTCCGCGGGGGGGTTATTTTAATGAGCAGTTCTTC. Residues: CASSQEGPRGGYFNEQFF. This chain connects TRBV14 to TRBJ2-1; 9 bases are a match to TRBD2. CDR1 and CDR2 from the germline V gene are SGHDN and FVKESK. V was pared by 0 bases and J by 7 bases, with 13 bases of the junction left unmatched. This CDR3 comprises 18 residues.

This rearrangement joins TRBV30 to TRBJ2-1; no reliable D call. Per the germline V gene, CDR1 is GTSNPN and CDR2 is SVGIG (reference sequence). The V and J ends lost 3 bases and 4 bases respectively, with 4 bases between them. The CDR3 is 11 amino acids. The CDR3 sequence is CAWRQYNEQFF. CDR3 sequence (DNA): TGTGCCTGGAGACAATACAATGAGCAGTTCTTC.

This clone has a handful of counts. The genes are TRBV6-1 and TRBJ1-2; possibly TRBD1 for D (6 bases). CDR1 and CDR2 (germline): MNHNS, SASEGT. The CDR3 has 18 amino acids. Trimming left V 3 bases short and J 6 bases short, with 26 bases between. The CDR3, as DNA: TGTGCCAGCAGTGACGAAGCTGCGTCAGGGGACGTGATCGATGGCTACACCTTC. It specifies CASSDEAASGDVIDGYTF.

This chain joins TRBV5-4 and TRBJ2-5; TRBD1 agrees at 7 bases. This CDR3 spans 14 amino acids. CDR1 is SGHNT and CDR2 is YYREEE in the germline V gene (reference sequence). The V segment lost 4 bases and the J segment 2 bases; nucleotides outside the gene matches: 5. CDR3 residues: CASSVGQRQETQYF. The CDR3 bases are TGTGCCAGCAGCGTGGGACAGAGACAAGAGACCCAGTACTTC.

The chain recombines TRBV27 with TRBJ2-1; perhaps TRBD2 as D (7 bases). The V and J ends lost 6 bases and 6 bases respectively, with 15 bases between them. The germline V gene has CDR1 MNHEY and CDR2 SMNVEV (reference sequence). CDR3 length: 14 residues. CDR3 sequence (DNA): TGTGCCAGCAGAAGACGGGGGGCCGGCAATGAGCAGTTCTTC. This translates into CASRRRGAGNEQFF.

The chain is built from TRBV7-9 and TRBJ1-2; 8 positions match TRBD1. The V gene's germline CDR1 is SEHNR and CDR2 FQNEAQ (reference sequence). The trim removed 4 bases at V and 3 bases at J, leaving 7 bases unmatched. The length of the CDR3 is 15 residues. The CDR3 is CASSSQQTGDYGYTF. In DNA form, the CDR3 reads TGTGCCAGCAGCTCGCAACAGACAGGGGACTATGGCTACACCTTC.

With regard to this clone: Distinct nucleotide sequences in the sample also encode this CDR3. V usage is TRBV6-5 and J usage is TRBJ2-3; the match to TRBD1 covers 7 bases. Germline V CDR1 and CDR2: MNHEY, SVGAGI. This CDR3 spans 15 amino acids. V trimming: 2 bases; J trimming: 2 bases; junction bases outside the gene matches: 4. CDR3 region: CASSYLGQSTDTQYF. CDR3 coding DNA: TGTGCCAGCAGTTACCTGGGACAGTCCACAGATACGCAGTATTTT.

The rearrangement uses TRBV29-1 and TRBJ1-2, with 9 positions matching TRBD1. CDR3 length: 13 amino acids. Germline values: CDR1 SQVTM, CDR2 ANQGSEA. Trimming removed 2 bases from V and 5 bases from J; junction bases left unmatched: 3. CDR3 sequence (DNA): TGCAGCGTTGAATGGGACAGGGCTTATGGCTACACCTTC. This codes for CSVEWDRAYGYTF.

This chain uses TRBV12-2 with TRBJ2-7; the table assigns TRBD1, which was not confirmed against the DNA. TRBV12-2 is marked as a pseudogene. CDR3 length: 20 amino acids. In DNA form, the CDR3 reads TGTGCAAGTCGCTTAGGCGACCCTGGGACAGGGGGCCCCACCTCCTACGAGCAGTACTTC. Its translation is CASRLGDPGTGGPTSYEQYF.

The rearrangement uses TRBV5-6 and TRBJ2-5; 8 bases map to TRBD1. Germline V gene data show CDR1 as SGHDT and CDR2 as YYEEEE. The CDR3 is 18 amino acids. V dropped 2 bases and J dropped 5; count of bases not matched to a gene: 17. This chain's CDR3 is CASSFSRNFGQGGETQYF. CDR3 nucleotides: TGTGCCAGCAGCTTTTCGCGTAATTTCGGACAGGGCGGGGAGACCCAGTACTTC.

The rearrangement links TRBV7-9 to TRBJ2-1, with a possible D match to TRBD1 (6 bases). Per germline, CDR1 SEHNR and CDR2 FQNEAQ (reference sequence). The CDR3 is made up of 16 amino acids. V lost 5 bases and J lost 5, with 19 bases in between. The CDR3, as DNA: TGTGCCAGCAGCGCTCAGGGGCTATTACGGAACAATGAGCAGTTCTTC. Encoded protein: CASSAQGLLRNNEQFF.

This clone was recorded only once. This rearrangement joins TRBV7-6 to TRBJ2-7; D might be TRBD2 (5 bases). Trimming left V 1 base short and J 2 bases short, with 12 bases between. Looked up from germline, CDR1 is SGHVS and CDR2 is FNYEAQ. The CDR3 sequence is 15 residues long. The CDR3 nucleotides are TGTGCCAGCAGCTTAGAAGCAGGAGGACCCTACGAGCAGTACTTC. It translates to CASSLEAGGPYEQYF.

The sample holds one count of this clone. This chain links TRBV6-5 with TRBJ2-7, with 9 bases lining up with TRBD1. The junction had 12 bases not matched to a gene; V was cut back by 4 bases and J by 5 bases. This CDR3 contains 16 residues. Germline CDR1 reads MNHEY; CDR2 reads SVGAGI. The CDR3 sequence: CASSWSTGTGHDEQYF. In DNA form, the CDR3 reads TGTGCCAGCAGTTGGTCCACCGGGACAGGGCACGACGAGCAGTACTTC.

V and J are TRBV10-3 and TRBJ1-1; 9 bases are a match to TRBD1. CDR1 is ENHRY, CDR2 SYGVKD, per germline. The CDR3 has 16 residues. V gave up 6 bases and J gave up 1 base; unmatched junction bases: 9. The DNA for the CDR3 is TGTGCCATCAGGGGACAGGGCCGAGGGGGGAACACTGAAGCTTTCTTT. Encoded protein: CAIRGQGRGGNTEAFF.

This chain joins TRBV5-4 and TRBJ1-2, with 8 bases identical to TRBD1. V gave up 5 bases and J gave up 6 bases; unmatched junction bases: 18. This CDR3 is 17 amino acids long. Germline V gives CDR1 SGHNT, CDR2 YYREEE (reference sequence). In nucleotides, the CDR3 is TGTGCCAGCAGGAGACCCTCCCCCGGACAGGGAAGTAATGGCTACACCTTC. Translated, it gives CASRRPSPGQGSNGYTF.

The chain combines TRBV29-1 with TRBJ2-1; 7 nucleotides agree with TRBD2. Germline CDR1 and CDR2: SQVTM and ANQGSEA. This CDR3 region has 16 residues. The V and J ends lost 4 bases and 1 base, in that order; junction bases with no gene match: 10. The CDR3 sequence: CSVGSRSAGSYNEQFF. CDR3 DNA: TGCAGCGTTGGAAGTCGCTCAGCGGGGTCCTACAATGAGCAGTTCTTC.

The count of this clone is one. The rearrangement joins TRBV5-5 to TRBJ1-6; 8 nucleotides agree with TRBD1. V lost 4 bases and J lost 9; bases outside the gene matches: 12. Germline loops: CDR1 SGHKS, CDR2 YYEKEE (reference sequence). The CDR3 runs 16 residues. The CDR3 coding sequence is TGTGCCAGCAGCCGGACAGGGTTTGGGGAATTTTCACCCCTCCACTTT. Protein sequence: CASSRTGFGEFSPLHF.

The chain carries TRBV28 and TRBJ2-2; 8 positions match TRBD1. CDR3 length: 15 amino acids. The trim removed 6 bases at V and 6 bases at J, leaving 9 bases unmatched. Germline V gene lookup returns CDR1 MDHEN and CDR2 SYDVKM. The CDR3 sequence: CASRLDRVGAGELFF. The CDR3 DNA is TGTGCCAGCAGACTGGACAGGGTGGGGGCCGGGGAGCTGTTTTTT.

V gene TRBV4-1 combines with J gene TRBJ2-1; 10 bases map to TRBD2. Per germline, CDR1 MGHRA and CDR2 YSYEKL. This CDR3 contains 17 residues. The V gene end was trimmed by 0 bases and the J gene end by 6 bases; junction bases not matched to a gene: 8. Here the CDR3 reads CASSQEGASGGANEQFF. CDR3 sequence (DNA): TGCGCCAGCAGCCAAGAGGGGGCAAGCGGGGGGGCCAATGAGCAGTTCTTC.

The CDR3 loop is CASSQLAGEAYEQYF. For the CDR3, the DNA is TGTGCCAGCAGCCAACTAGCGGGGGAAGCCTACGAGCAGTACTTC. The rearrangement uses TRBV6-1 and TRBJ2-7; 11 bases align to TRBD2. V lost 6 bases to trimming and J lost 2 bases; unmatched junction nucleotides: 6. The germline gives CDR1 MNHNS, CDR2 SASEGT. This CDR3 is built from 15 residues.

The gene calls are TRBV4-2 and TRBJ1-2; the match to TRBD1 covers 7 bases. Trimming took 4 bases from V and 6 from J; bases not matched to a gene: 5. Germline CDR1 LGHNA, CDR2 YNFKEQ. The CDR3 totals 13 residues. CDR3 in DNA: TGTGCCAGCAGCCTCAGGGGGTTGGATGGCTACACCTTC. This gives the protein CASSLRGLDGYTF.

The J gene is TRBJ2-1, the V gene TRBV5-1; D might be TRBD1 (6 bases). V was clipped by 4 bases and J by 6 bases, with 14 bases between them. The germline CDR1 and CDR2 sequences are SGHRS and YFSETQ. The CDR3 totals 14 residues. This CDR3 is CASSPSDSRNEQFF. CDR3 DNA sequence: TGCGCCAGCAGCCCCTCGGACAGCCGCAATGAGCAGTTCTTC.

The genes are TRBV11-2 and TRBJ1-5; D may be TRBD1 (6 bases). With 1 base removed from V and 0 bases from J, the gap between germline ends came to 16 bases. From germline, CDR1 is SGHAT and CDR2 FQNNGV. The CDR3 sequence is 18 residues long. The CDR3 sequence: CASSLGGLRIVSNQPQHF. In nucleotides, the CDR3 is TGTGCCAGCAGCTTAGGGGGGCTAAGAATCGTTAGCAATCAGCCCCAGCATTTT.

The V call is TRBV7-3, the J call TRBJ2-7; D is perhaps TRBD2 (5 bases). The CDR3 consists of 13 residues. V was trimmed by 1 base and J by 7 bases, leaving 11 bases between them. Germline-derived CDR1 and CDR2 are SGHTA and FQGTGA. The CDR3: CASSLNRGQEQYF. Written as DNA, the CDR3 is TGTGCCAGCAGCTTAAATCGAGGGCAAGAGCAGTACTTC.

The V call is TRBV5-1, the J call TRBJ2-3; 7 bases align to TRBD1. Germline values: CDR1 SGHRS, CDR2 YFSETQ. Germline trimming cut 3 bases from V and 2 bases from J; bases unmatched to any gene: 3. The CDR3 covers 14 residues. CDR3 DNA sequence: TGCGCCAGCAGCTCGGGACAGCTCACAGATACGCAGTATTTT. Translating gives CASSSGQLTDTQYF.